This T cell receptor (beta chain) was found in a study of T cells in Graves' hyperthyroidism and ophthalmopathy. There are a few counts of this clonotype. Amplified TCR beta CDR3 regions came from RNA transcripts. First-round RT-PCR of the TCR CDR3 relied on the HTBI primer set. TCRdb analysed the multiplex PCR reads with MiXCR anew, one entry per CDR3 protein. The data contain 500,000 to 750,000 distinct CDR3 sequences, less than 20% of them singletons. This CDR3 is built from 14 residues. V gave up 6 bases and J gave up 7 bases, with 16 bases separating them. Germline V CDR1 and CDR2: ENHRY, SYGVKD. The origin of this receptor is a woman aged 25-40 years with Graves' hyperthyroidism. The chain combines TRBV10-3 with TRBJ2-1, with D perhaps TRBD1 or TRBD2 (5 bases each). The sample taken for sequencing was blood. CDR3 loop: CAISDTGRTNEQFF. The CDR3 DNA is TGTGCCATCAGCGATACGGGGCGGACGAATGAGCAGTTCTTC.